This is a list of T cell receptor beta chains from one sample in a study of blood T cell repertoires in COVID-19. Profiled with immunoSEQ multiplex PCR; TCRdb holds only in-frame clones, not every one. The sample gives about 60,000 clones, about 90% of which show up once; 2% to 2.5% is in the top ten. Sample: peripheral blood. The origin of the receptors is a man between 60 and 70 years old with acute or convalescent COVID-19. Both conserved end residues are part of each CDR3. The D gene is left open where the match is weak. Size is stated for part of the rows, as once, few or many counts, or as a class when the clone is expanded.

DNA: TGTGCCAGCAGCTTAGCAACAGGGGGGAACTATGGCTACACCTTC
CDR3: CASSLATGGNYGYTF
V: TRBV7-9
J: TRBJ1-2
D: TRBD1
size: NA

DNA: TGCGCCAGCAGCCAAGAGCGGGGTGGGATTTCTCAGCCCCAGCATTTT
CDR3: CASSQERGGISQPQHF
V: TRBV4-3
J: TRBJ1-5
D: NA
size: NA

DNA: TGTGCCAGCTCATTCAGACAGAACACTGAAGCTTTCTTT
CDR3: CASSFRQNTEAFF
V: TRBV18
J: TRBJ1-1
D: NA
size: NA

DNA: TGCGCCAGCAGCTCCAACGCCGCGGGAAGTAGCACCGGGGAGCTGTTTTTT
CDR3: CASSSNAAGSSTGELFF
V: TRBV5-1
J: TRBJ2-2
D: NA
size: NA

DNA: TGTGCCACCAGTGATTCCCCCCCGCGCGAGCAGTACTTC
CDR3: CATSDSPPREQYF
V: TRBV24-1
J: TRBJ2-7
D: NA
size: NA

DNA: TGTGCCACGGCGACAGGGGATTACGAGCAGTACTTC
CDR3: CATATGDYEQYF
V: TRBV21-1
J: TRBJ2-7
D: NA
size: few

DNA: TGTGCCAGCAGCCAACGGACACCTCTCCGGGCCCAGTACTTC
CDR3: CASSQRTPLRAQYF
V: TRBV14
J: TRBJ2-5
D: NA
size: NA

DNA: TGTGCCAGCTCACCATCGACAGGCCTTGGACAGTACTTC
CDR3: CASSPSTGLGQYF
V: TRBV18
J: TRBJ2-7
D: NA
size: NA

DNA: TGTGCCAGCAGCGTAGGTCAGCGGGGGGACACCATATATTTT
CDR3: CASSVGQRGDTIYF
V: TRBV9
J: TRBJ1-3
D: NA
size: NA

DNA: TGTGCCAGCAGTGAAGGGACAGTGAGGAATTCACCCCTCCACTTT
CDR3: CASSEGTVRNSPLHF
V: TRBV9
J: TRBJ1-6
D: TRBD1
size: NA

DNA: TGTGCCAGCAGTTGGGACAACACAGATACGCAGTATTTT
CDR3: CASSWDNTDTQYF
V: TRBV12-3/TRBV12-4
J: TRBJ2-3
D: NA
size: NA

DNA: TGTGCCAGCAGTTACCTCGCGACGCAGAGGAATGAAAAACTGTTTTTT
CDR3: CASSYLATQRNEKLFF
V: TRBV6-5
J: TRBJ1-4
D: NA
size: NA

DNA: TGTGCCAGCAGCCATTCCGGGACTAGCGGGAGGGAAGTCAATGAGCAGTTCTTC
CDR3: CASSHSGTSGREVNEQFF
V: TRBV3-1/TRBV3-2
J: TRBJ2-1
D: TRBD2
size: NA

DNA: TGTGCCAGCAGCCTGGGACAGATCTTCATGAACACTGAAGCTTTCTTT
CDR3: CASSLGQIFMNTEAFF
V: TRBV6-6
J: TRBJ1-1
D: TRBD1
size: NA

DNA: TGTGCCAGCAGTTACTCGAAGGTGACAACTAGCGGGAGAAATGAGCAGTTCTTC
CDR3: CASSYSKVTTSGRNEQFF
V: TRBV6-2/TRBV6-3
J: TRBJ2-1
D: TRBD2
size: few

DNA: TGCAGCGTTGAACAGTCCTACGAGCAGTACTTC
CDR3: CSVEQSYEQYF
V: TRBV29-1
J: TRBJ2-7
D: NA
size: NA

DNA: TGTGCCAGCCGAACAGCGAACACTGAAGCTTTCTTT
CDR3: CASRTANTEAFF
V: TRBV5-4
J: TRBJ1-1
D: NA
size: NA

DNA: TGTGCCAGCAGCGTCGACCCGGGTTGGAAAAACACCATATATTTT
CDR3: CASSVDPGWKNTIYF
V: TRBV9
J: TRBJ1-3
D: NA
size: NA

DNA: TGTGCCAGCAGTCAACAGGGGGAATTTAGTGGCTACACCTTC
CDR3: CASSQQGEFSGYTF
V: TRBV28
J: TRBJ1-2
D: TRBD1
size: few

DNA: TGCGCCAGCAGCCAAGGGCGGGACTCAAGCTACGAGCAGTACTTC
CDR3: CASSQGRDSSYEQYF
V: TRBV4-3
J: TRBJ2-7
D: NA
size: NA

DNA: TGTGCCAGCAGTGACTCGAGGAGCAGGGGCGATCAGCCCCAGCATTTT
CDR3: CASSDSRSRGDQPQHF
V: TRBV6-4
J: TRBJ1-5
D: NA
size: NA

DNA: TGCAGCGTTGTGGGCAGTCTCCAAGAGACCCAGTACTTC
CDR3: CSVVGSLQETQYF
V: TRBV29-1
J: TRBJ2-5
D: NA
size: NA

DNA: TGTGCCAGCAGTCTGCGTCGGACAGGGCCCTACGAGCAGTACTTC
CDR3: CASSLRRTGPYEQYF
V: TRBV27
J: TRBJ2-7
D: TRBD1
size: NA

DNA: TGTGCCAGCAGCCCCGGGATGGTCGGACAGGGGAAGCATTTT
CDR3: CASSPGMVGQGKHF
V: TRBV6-5
J: TRBJ1-5
D: TRBD1
size: NA

DNA: TGTGCCAGCAGCTTAGGGGACGGGGGGCGACATGGCTACACCTTC
CDR3: CASSLGDGGRHGYTF
V: TRBV7-2
J: TRBJ1-2
D: NA
size: NA

DNA: TGCGCCAGCAGCCCCGCGGGCTCCGCGGGGACCCAGTACTTC
CDR3: CASSPAGSAGTQYF
V: TRBV4-1
J: TRBJ2-5
D: NA
size: few

DNA: TGTGCTAGTGCACTACCCCTCGCAGGGGGAGAAAAACTGTTTTTT
CDR3: CASALPLAGGEKLFF
V: TRBV12-5
J: TRBJ1-4
D: TRBD1
size: few

DNA: TGTGCCAGTAGTATAGCAATGGGACAAAACTGGCAGTTCTTC
CDR3: CASSIAMGQNWQFF
V: TRBV19
J: TRBJ2-1
D: NA
size: NA

DNA: TGTGCCATCAGTGAGTCGAAACTAGCGTTACAAGAGACCCAGTACTTC
CDR3: CAISESKLALQETQYF
V: TRBV10-3
J: TRBJ2-5
D: TRBD2
size: once

DNA: TGTGCCAGCACCTTGGCGGGGAAATATTCACCCCTCCACTTT
CDR3: CASTLAGKYSPLHF
V: TRBV28
J: TRBJ1-6
D: NA
size: NA

DNA: TGCGCCAGCAGCTCCACAGACAGCACAGATACGCAGTATTTT
CDR3: CASSSTDSTDTQYF
V: TRBV5-1
J: TRBJ2-3
D: NA
size: once

DNA: TGTGCCAGCAGTGACAGGGGCAGCCGAACCGGGGAGCTGTTTTTT
CDR3: CASSDRGSRTGELFF
V: TRBV9
J: TRBJ2-2
D: TRBD1
size: NA

DNA: TGTGCCAGCAGCTTGGTCCTGAGCTCTGGAAACACCATATATTTT
CDR3: CASSLVLSSGNTIYF
V: TRBV5-5
J: TRBJ1-3
D: NA
size: once

DNA: TGTGCCAGCAGAGTGGGGAGGAGCTCCTACAATGAGCAGTTCTTC
CDR3: CASRVGRSSYNEQFF
V: TRBV5-8
J: TRBJ2-1
D: NA
size: NA

DNA: TGTGCCAGCACGACCGGGACTAGTAACGCTGAGCAGTTCTTC
CDR3: CASTTGTSNAEQFF
V: TRBV6-5
J: TRBJ2-1
D: TRBD2
size: NA

DNA: TGTGCCAGTAGTATATCAACGGGAGGCGGGGGCCGGGAAAATACGCAGTATTTT
CDR3: CASSISTGGGGRENTQYF
V: TRBV19
J: TRBJ2-3
D: NA
size: NA

DNA: TGTGCCAGTAGTACTCGCGGAGAGCAGTACTTC
CDR3: CASSTRGEQYF
V: TRBV19
J: TRBJ2-7
D: NA
size: NA

DNA: TGTGCCAGCAGATTTACAGGGCGTACTGAAGCTTTCTTT
CDR3: CASRFTGRTEAFF
V: TRBV6-5
J: TRBJ1-1
D: NA
size: NA

DNA: TGTGCCAGCAGTTCCCTCACACTGAACACTGAAGCTTTCTTT
CDR3: CASSSLTLNTEAFF
V: TRBV6-5
J: TRBJ1-1
D: NA
size: NA

DNA: TGTGCCAGCTCAGGGGCTAGCGGGAGTTACGGCACAGATACGCAGTATTTT
CDR3: CASSGASGSYGTDTQYF
V: TRBV18
J: TRBJ2-3
D: TRBD2
size: NA

DNA: TGTGCCTGGACAGGGGTTTCGATGAACACTGAAGCTTTCTTT
CDR3: CAWTGVSMNTEAFF
V: TRBV30
J: TRBJ1-1
D: NA
size: once

DNA: TGTGCCAGCAAATCCGGGACAGGGGGGAATGAGCAGTTCTTC
CDR3: CASKSGTGGNEQFF
V: TRBV11-3
J: TRBJ2-1
D: TRBD1
size: NA

DNA: TGTGCCAGCAGCAAGGAGGGCGGGAACACTGAAGCTTTCTTT
CDR3: CASSKEGGNTEAFF
V: TRBV11-2
J: TRBJ1-1
D: NA
size: once

DNA: TGTGCCTGGATCCCGGGACAGGGGGTTTTCTTTGGCTACACCTTC
CDR3: CAWIPGQGVFFGYTF
V: TRBV30
J: TRBJ1-2
D: TRBD1
size: NA

DNA: TGTGCCTGGAACAGGGGAACTGGAAACACCATATATTTT
CDR3: CAWNRGTGNTIYF
V: TRBV30
J: TRBJ1-3
D: TRBD1
size: NA

DNA: TGCGCCAGCAGCCCTGGACAGGGAAGCCAGCCCCAGCATTTT
CDR3: CASSPGQGSQPQHF
V: TRBV5-1
J: TRBJ1-5
D: TRBD1
size: NA

DNA: TGTGCCAGCAGTGTTGAGAAGGGGTACGACTATGGCTACACCTTC
CDR3: CASSVEKGYDYGYTF
V: TRBV2
J: TRBJ1-2
D: NA
size: NA

DNA: TGTGCCAGCAGTCGACCTTGGGCTAGCGGGAGTGCAGATACGCAGTATTTT
CDR3: CASSRPWASGSADTQYF
V: TRBV28
J: TRBJ2-3
D: TRBD2
size: NA

DNA: TGTGCCAGCAGCTTAAGGACTAGCTTCTCTAGCACAGATACGCAGTATTTT
CDR3: CASSLRTSFSSTDTQYF
V: TRBV13
J: TRBJ2-3
D: TRBD2
size: NA

DNA: TGTGCCAGCAGCTTAGCCTTGATGGCAGGGGACGGCTACACCTTC
CDR3: CASSLALMAGDGYTF
V: TRBV7-2
J: TRBJ1-2
D: NA
size: few

DNA: TGTGCCAGCAGCTTGGTGCGGGGTGGGTCCCAGTACTTC
CDR3: CASSLVRGGSQYF
V: TRBV5-8
J: TRBJ2-5
D: NA
size: NA